A selection of T cell receptor beta chains follows, all from one sample in a study of blood T cell repertoires in COVID-19. The data were produced by immunoSEQ multiplex PCR, yet TCRdb's version contains in-frame clones alone and is incomplete. The sample contains about 58,000 clones, 70% to 90% of which appear only once. The sequencing input was peripheral blood. The receptors come from a human donor with active COVID-19. The donor label of this sample is uncertain. The CDR3 runs from the conserved cysteine through the conserved F or W. D genes are given only for firm matches. The listing skips clone size in some rows; elsewhere it reads once, few, many or a size class.

CDR3aa: CASSYAGDKVYGYTF
CDR3nt: TGTGCCAGCAGTTACGCCGGTGACAAAGTCTATGGCTACACCTTC
j_gene: TRBJ1-2
abundance: .
v_gene: TRBV6-2/TRBV6-3
d_gene: .

CDR3aa: CASSDTGTGSTEAFF
CDR3nt: TGTGCCAGCAGTGACACCGGGACAGGGTCCACTGAAGCTTTCTTT
j_gene: TRBJ1-1
abundance: .
v_gene: TRBV6-1
d_gene: TRBD1

CDR3aa: CAISDNSPSYYEQYF
CDR3nt: TGTGCCATCAGTGATAACAGTCCCTCCTATTACGAGCAGTACTTC
j_gene: TRBJ2-7
abundance: .
v_gene: TRBV10-3
d_gene: .

CDR3aa: CASSVGQSGNTEAFF
CDR3nt: TGTGCCAGCAGCGTTGGGCAATCAGGGAACACTGAAGCTTTCTTT
j_gene: TRBJ1-1
abundance: .
v_gene: TRBV9
d_gene: .

CDR3aa: CASNALLAGVLNEQFF
CDR3nt: TGTGCCAGCAACGCATTACTAGCGGGAGTATTGAATGAGCAGTTCTTC
j_gene: TRBJ2-1
abundance: .
v_gene: TRBV28
d_gene: TRBD2

CDR3aa: CASRRDGTSGTYEQYF
CDR3nt: TGTGCCAGTCGGAGGGACGGGACTAGCGGAACCTACGAGCAGTACTTC
j_gene: TRBJ2-7
abundance: few
v_gene: TRBV19
d_gene: TRBD2

CDR3aa: CTSSQDKGAGTDTQYF
CDR3nt: TGCACCAGCAGCCAAGATAAAGGGGCCGGCACAGATACGCAGTATTTT
j_gene: TRBJ2-3
abundance: .
v_gene: TRBV1
d_gene: .

CDR3aa: CASSTTQGGTPLHF
CDR3nt: TGTGCCAGTAGTACTACTCAAGGAGGCACACCCCTCCACTTT
j_gene: TRBJ1-6
abundance: .
v_gene: TRBV19
d_gene: .

CDR3aa: CAASQGVYNEQFF
CDR3nt: TGTGCCGCCTCACAGGGGGTATACAATGAGCAGTTCTTC
j_gene: TRBJ2-1
abundance: .
v_gene: TRBV19
d_gene: TRBD1

CDR3aa: CASSELQVVLGGANVLTF
CDR3nt: TGTGCCAGCAGTGAACTACAGGTGGTCCTGGGTGGGGCCAACGTCCTGACTTTC
j_gene: TRBJ2-6
abundance: .
v_gene: TRBV2
d_gene: .

CDR3aa: CASSLWRGSSYEQYF
CDR3nt: TGTGCCAGCAGCTTGTGGCGGGGGAGCTCCTACGAGCAGTACTTC
j_gene: TRBJ2-7
abundance: .
v_gene: TRBV5-4
d_gene: TRBD2

CDR3aa: CATAGTGNEKLFF
CDR3nt: TGTGCCACCGCCGGGACAGGGAATGAAAAACTGTTTTTT
j_gene: TRBJ1-4
abundance: .
v_gene: TRBV2
d_gene: TRBD1

CDR3aa: CASSLSQNTNEAFF
CDR3nt: TGTGCCAGCAGCTTGTCACAGAACACCAATGAAGCTTTCTTT
j_gene: TRBJ1-1
abundance: .
v_gene: TRBV5-4
d_gene: .

CDR3aa: CATSEGSRNEQFF
CDR3nt: TGTGCCACCAGTGAGGGTAGCCGAAATGAGCAGTTCTTC
j_gene: TRBJ2-1
abundance: once
v_gene: TRBV24-1
d_gene: .

CDR3aa: CASSRSGGSYNEQFF
CDR3nt: TGTGCCAGCAGCCGCAGCGGGGGGTCTTACAATGAGCAGTTCTTC
j_gene: TRBJ2-1
abundance: few
v_gene: TRBV6-5
d_gene: TRBD2

CDR3aa: CASSSGQGGTDTQYF
CDR3nt: TGCGCCAGCAGCTCGGGACAGGGAGGCACAGATACGCAGTATTTT
j_gene: TRBJ2-3
abundance: .
v_gene: TRBV5-1
d_gene: TRBD1

CDR3aa: CASSVGGDRFYEQYF
CDR3nt: TGTGCCAGCAGCGTAGGGGGAGACAGGTTCTACGAGCAGTACTTC
j_gene: TRBJ2-7
abundance: .
v_gene: TRBV9
d_gene: .

CDR3aa: CSASRDRVTGNTIYF
CDR3nt: TGCAGTGCTAGTCGCGACAGGGTCACTGGAAACACCATATATTTT
j_gene: TRBJ1-3
abundance: few
v_gene: TRBV20-1
d_gene: TRBD1

CDR3aa: CASTNGRARSGSGANVLTF
CDR3nt: TGTGCCAGCACCAATGGGAGGGCTCGATCGGGGTCTGGGGCCAACGTCCTGACTTTC
j_gene: TRBJ2-6
abundance: .
v_gene: TRBV5-4
d_gene: TRBD2

CDR3aa: CASTGTGIYNEQFF
CDR3nt: TGCGCCAGCACTGGTACCGGGATATACAATGAGCAGTTCTTC
j_gene: TRBJ2-1
abundance: .
v_gene: TRBV5-1
d_gene: .

CDR3aa: CASSYMRYGTGINYGYTF
CDR3nt: TGTGCCAGCAGTTATATGCGTTATGGGACAGGAATTAACTATGGCTACACCTTC
j_gene: TRBJ1-2
abundance: .
v_gene: TRBV6-2/TRBV6-3
d_gene: TRBD1

CDR3aa: CASSSGQGKGETQYF
CDR3nt: TGTGCCAGCAGCTCGGGACAGGGGAAGGGCGAGACCCAGTACTTC
j_gene: TRBJ2-5
abundance: .
v_gene: TRBV7-2
d_gene: TRBD1

CDR3aa: CASSYGVGEQYF
CDR3nt: TGTGCCAGCAGCTACGGGGTGGGGGAGCAGTACTTC
j_gene: TRBJ2-7
abundance: .
v_gene: TRBV7-2
d_gene: .

CDR3aa: CASSSGFGYEQYF
CDR3nt: TGTGCCAGCAGCTCAGGTTTCGGCTACGAGCAGTACTTC
j_gene: TRBJ2-7
abundance: .
v_gene: TRBV7-6
d_gene: .

CDR3aa: CASSPGTSETQYF
CDR3nt: TGTGCCAGCTCACCCGGGACTAGTGAGACCCAGTACTTC
j_gene: TRBJ2-5
abundance: once
v_gene: TRBV18
d_gene: TRBD2

CDR3aa: CASSPGTGQETQYF
CDR3nt: TGCGCCAGCAGCCCCGGGACTGGCCAAGAGACCCAGTACTTC
j_gene: TRBJ2-5
abundance: .
v_gene: TRBV5-1
d_gene: .

CDR3aa: CASSREDGRSPLHF
CDR3nt: TGTGCCAGCTCGCGGGAGGACGGCAGGTCACCCCTCCACTTT
j_gene: TRBJ1-6
abundance: few
v_gene: TRBV18
d_gene: .

CDR3aa: CASGIRDSTYEQYF
CDR3nt: TGTGCCAGCGGAATCCGGGACTCAACCTACGAGCAGTACTTC
j_gene: TRBJ2-7
abundance: .
v_gene: TRBV6-5
d_gene: .

CDR3aa: CASSSQGDTIYF
CDR3nt: TGTGCCAGCAGTAGTCAGGGGGACACCATATATTTT
j_gene: TRBJ1-3
abundance: .
v_gene: TRBV28
d_gene: TRBD1

CDR3aa: CASSRASGTDTQYF
CDR3nt: TGTGCCAGTAGTCGGGCTAGCGGTACAGATACGCAGTATTTT
j_gene: TRBJ2-3
abundance: .
v_gene: TRBV19
d_gene: TRBD2

CDR3aa: CASSLDSMNTEAFF
CDR3nt: TGCGCCAGCAGCTTGGACAGCATGAACACTGAAGCTTTCTTT
j_gene: TRBJ1-1
abundance: .
v_gene: TRBV5-1
d_gene: .

CDR3aa: CASSPLTQGRNTIYF
CDR3nt: TGTGCCAGCTCACCACTGACTCAAGGCCGAAACACCATATATTTT
j_gene: TRBJ1-3
abundance: once
v_gene: TRBV18
d_gene: .

CDR3aa: CASSLELGRGNTIYF
CDR3nt: TGTGCCAGCAGCTTAGAATTGGGGCGTGGAAACACCATATATTTT
j_gene: TRBJ1-3
abundance: few
v_gene: TRBV7-9
d_gene: .

CDR3aa: CASTTRQGHTF
CDR3nt: TGTGCCAGCACCACTCGACAGGGTCACACCTTC
j_gene: TRBJ1-2
abundance: .
v_gene: TRBV12-3/TRBV12-4
d_gene: TRBD1

CDR3aa: CASSLQGPVYGYTF
CDR3nt: TGCGCCAGCAGCTTGCAGGGGCCCGTGTATGGCTACACCTTC
j_gene: TRBJ1-2
abundance: .
v_gene: TRBV5-1
d_gene: .

CDR3aa: CASSDQGAFYGYTF
CDR3nt: TGTGCCAGCAGTGACCAGGGGGCTTTCTATGGCTACACCTTC
j_gene: TRBJ1-2
abundance: .
v_gene: TRBV6-1
d_gene: TRBD1

CDR3aa: CASIRGTGSYNEQFF
CDR3nt: TGTGCCAGCATCAGGGGAACGGGGTCCTACAATGAGCAGTTCTTC
j_gene: TRBJ2-1
abundance: .
v_gene: TRBV7-2
d_gene: .

CDR3aa: CASSLVRGPSEQFF
CDR3nt: TGTGCCAGCAGCTTGGTTAGGGGTCCGAGTGAGCAGTTCTTC
j_gene: TRBJ2-1
abundance: .
v_gene: TRBV5-8
d_gene: .

CDR3aa: CAIGGIYEQYF
CDR3nt: TGTGCCATTGGGGGGATATACGAGCAGTACTTC
j_gene: TRBJ2-7
abundance: .
v_gene: TRBV10-3
d_gene: .

CDR3aa: CASSTTGAQNIQYF
CDR3nt: TGCGCCAGCAGCACGACAGGGGCCCAAAACATTCAGTACTTC
j_gene: TRBJ2-4
abundance: .
v_gene: TRBV5-1
d_gene: TRBD1

CDR3aa: CASSPDTYTGELFF
CDR3nt: TGTGCCAGCAGCCCAGACACTTACACCGGGGAGCTGTTTTTT
j_gene: TRBJ2-2
abundance: .
v_gene: TRBV5-4
d_gene: .